The 3 T cell receptor beta chains reported below all come from one sample, sequenced in a study of cytomegalovirus exposure and HLA in healthy donors. Sequenced by immunoSEQ multiplex PCR; TCRdb stores in-frame clones only, minus some. The profile shows 200,000 to 250,000 clones, 80% to 85% of them singletons. Sequenced sample: PBMCs. These receptors all stem from a woman in her twenties or thirties in good health and CMV-seropositive.

The V gene is TRBV27, the J gene TRBJ2-3; TRBD2 matches at 7 bases. This CDR3 has 17 residues. Per germline, CDR1 MNHEY and CDR2 SMNVEV (reference sequence). V shed 3 bases, J shed 0 bases, and the junction held 9 bases outside the gene matches. The CDR3 coding sequence is TGTGCCAGCAGTTTGAGCGGGACGTTAACTAGCACAGATACGCAGTATTTT. This translates into CASSLSGTLTSTDTQYF.

This rearrangement joins TRBV5-6 to TRBJ1-3, with 7 bases identical to TRBD1. Germline CDR1 reads SGHDT; CDR2 reads YYEEEE. Trimming cost V 6 bases and J 5 bases; bases outside gene matches: 5. CDR3 length: 13 residues. The CDR3 nucleotides are TGTGCCAGCACACAGGGGACCAGAAACACCATATATTTT. It encodes CASTQGTRNTIYF. The variable domain in full, completed from reference TRBV5-6 and TRBJ1-3, reads DAGVTQSPTHLIKTRGQQVTLRCSPKSGHDTVSWYQQALGQGPQFIFQYYEEEERQRGNFPDRFSGHQFPNYSSELNVNALLLGDSALYLCASTQGTRNTIYFGEGSWLTVV.

The chain joins TRBV4-3 to TRBJ1-2, with 10 bases lining up with TRBD1. Trimming at V came to 3 bases and at J to 4 bases, leaving 5 bases not matched to a gene. From germline, CDR1 is LGHNA and CDR2 YSLEER. This CDR3 has 15 amino acids. The CDR3, as DNA: TGCGCCAGCAGCCAGGGACAGGGGTCCCCCTATGGCTACACCTTC. It encodes CASSQGQGSPYGYTF.